The clone carrying this T cell receptor (beta chain) appeared a few times. Its matching antigen is unknown. TCRdb reprocessed the PCR reads using MiXCR. This sample has approximately 17,000 clones, with roughly 26% found just once. Thyroid surgery had not been preceded by any treatment in any patient. The sample comes from a study of metastatic and nonmetastatic thyroid tumors. Study-wide results and limits: According to reports, the diversity of TCR beta was significantly higher in malignant thyroid tumors than in benign nodules, and this held in both blood and tumor samples.

In germline, CDR1 is MRHNA, CDR2 SNTAGT. The CDR3 is made up of 13 amino acids. Trimming removed 10 bases from V and 6 bases from J; junction bases left unmatched: 7. Sequencing was carried out using blood. The V gene is TRBV6-4, the J gene TRBJ2-1; 9 bases agree with TRBD2. This clonotype originated in a male donor with papillary thyroid cancer or a benign thyroid nodule (not recorded which). Some clones in this sample may be carry-over from other donors' samples. This CDR3 reads CAIAGASFNEQFF. CDR3 DNA: TGTGCCATAGCGGGAGCAAGTTTCAATGAGCAGTTCTTC.